This passage covers 16 T cell receptor beta chains from one sample sequenced in a study of OX40 agonist ivuxolimab in advanced cancers. Assay: immunoSEQ multiplex PCR; the TCRdb copy retains only in-frame clones and omits some. Among under 65,000 clones, approximately 89% were seen once, and the ten largest hold under 20%. Here the sequenced sample was CD4+ or CD8+ T cells sorted from blood, taken in a trial of the OX40 agonist ivuxolimab. All receptors come from an adult with an advanced solid tumor such as melanoma, head and neck, liver or kidney cancer.

This sequence joins TRBV9 and TRBJ1-1; 7 bases match TRBD1. J lost 3 bases, V lost 0 bases, and 2 bases had no gene match. Looked up from germline, CDR1 is SGDLS and CDR2 is YYNGEE. The CDR3 is 14 amino acids. CDR3 region: CASSVAQGDTEAFF. DNA for the CDR3: TGTGCCAGCAGCGTAGCCCAGGGGGACACTGAAGCTTTCTTT.

This clone has more than one count but fewer than ten. This sequence joins TRBV6-6 and TRBJ1-2; D ambiguous. The CDR3 loop spans 15 amino acids. The ends were cut back, 2 bases at V and 0 bases at J, with 10 bases in the middle. The germline gives CDR1 MNHNY, CDR2 SVGAGI (reference sequence). The CDR3 nucleotides read TGTGCCAGCAGTTACACGGAAGCCACTAACTATGGCTACACCTTC. It specifies CASSYTEATNYGYTF.

The chain employs TRBV15 and TRBJ1-2; maybe TRBD1 (5 bases). V lost 3 bases and J 6 bases, leaving 17 bases between the germline ends. The CDR3 extends over 15 amino acids. Looked up from germline, CDR1 is LNHNV and CDR2 is YYDKDF (reference sequence). The CDR3 here is CATSSLQTARDGYTF. The DNA of the CDR3 is TGTGCCACCAGCAGTTTACAGACAGCCAGGGATGGCTACACCTTC.

The V and J genes are TRBV2 and TRBJ2-1, with D hard to call. Trimming took off 6 bases at V and 8 bases at J, with 14 bases between the two ends. Germline V gives CDR1 SNHLY, CDR2 FYNNEI. The CDR3 runs 13 residues. The CDR3 spells CASSDALDYEQFF. The CDR3 DNA follows: TGTGCCAGCAGCGACGCTCTCGATTATGAGCAGTTCTTC.

This chain joins TRBV15 and TRBJ1-5; unclear D gene. The CDR3 loop spans 17 amino acids. V lost 1 base and J 1 base, leaving 14 bases between the germline ends. Germline V gives CDR1 LNHNV, CDR2 YYDKDF (reference sequence). The CDR3 DNA follows: TGTGCCACCAGCAGAGTAGAGGGAGTAAGGAGCAATCAGCCCCAGCATTTT. Its translation: CATSRVEGVRSNQPQHF. Variable domain in full (rest from reference TRBV15 and TRBJ1-5): DAMVIQNPRYQVTQFGKPVTLSCSQTLNHNVMYWYQQKSSQAPKLLFHYYDKDFNNEADTPDNFQSRRPNTSFCFLDIRSPGLGDTAMYLCATSRVEGVRSNQPQHFGDGTRLSIL.

The J gene is TRBJ2-2, the V gene TRBV7-2, with D perhaps matching TRBD1 (5 bases). The CDR3 has 15 amino acids. Germline-derived CDR1 and CDR2 are SGHTA and FQGNSA. Trimming took 1 base from V and 3 from J, leaving 9 bases between them. The CDR3 here is CASSLGAGYTGELFF. In nucleotides, the CDR3 is TGTGCCAGCAGCTTAGGGGCAGGGTACACCGGGGAGCTGTTTTTT. Filled out from reference TRBV7-2 and TRBJ2-2, the complete variable domain reads GAGVSQSPSNKVTEKGKDVELRCDPISGHTALYWYRQSLGQGLEFLIYFQGNSAPDKSGLPSDRFSAERTGGSVSTLTIQRTQQEDSAVYLCASSLGAGYTGELFFGEGSRLTVL.

The chain recombines TRBV7-6 with TRBJ2-2; D is perhaps TRBD1 or TRBD2 (5 bases each). The V gene lost 5 bases and the J gene lost 7 bases, with 8 bases spanning the gap. The CDR3 has 12 amino acids. The V gene's germline CDR1 is SGHVS and CDR2 FNYEAQ. The CDR3 sequence: CASSRDGGELFF. CDR3 in DNA: TGTGCCAGCAGCAGGGACGGCGGGGAGCTGTTTTTT. Using reference TRBV7-6 and TRBJ2-2 for the parts outside the CDR3, the full variable domain is GAGVSQSPRYKVTKRGQDVALRCDPISGHVSLYWYRQALGQGPEFLTYFNYEAQQDKSGLPNDRFSAERPEGSISTLTIQRTEQRDSAMYRCASSRDGGELFFGEGSRLTVL.

The rearrangement uses TRBV13 and TRBJ2-7, with 9 bases matching TRBD1. The CDR3 has 15 amino acids. The V gene's germline CDR1 is PRHDT and CDR2 FYEKMQ (reference sequence). V dropped 3 bases and J dropped 3; count of bases not matched to a gene: 6. This CDR3 reads CASSLPGQGIYEQYF. The CDR3 region has the DNA TGTGCCAGCAGCTTGCCGGGACAGGGAATCTACGAGCAGTACTTC.

The chain carries TRBV28 and TRBJ2-7; D not certain. This CDR3 spans 12 amino acids. The V end lost 3 bases, the J end lost 1 base, and 4 bases lay between the germline ends. Per the germline V gene, CDR1 is MDHEN and CDR2 is SYDVKM. The CDR3 DNA reads as TGTGCCAGCAGTTTTGAATCCTACGAGCAGTACTTC. It codes for CASSFESYEQYF.

This clone has just one count. This chain connects TRBV18 to TRBJ1-3; D perhaps matches TRBD1 (6 bases). Germline CDR1 is KGHSH and CDR2 is LQKENI. There are 15 residues in the CDR3. The V end lost 2 bases, the J end lost 1 base, and 9 bases lay between the germline ends. The CDR3 here is CASSPTGQSGNTIYF. CDR3 DNA: TGTGCCAGCTCACCAACCGGACAGTCTGGAAACACCATATATTTT.

The DNA of the CDR3 is TGTGCCAGTAGTATATGGGGGGTCAGTCAGCCCCAGCATTTT. Amino acids: CASSIWGVSQPQHF. V usage is TRBV19 and J usage is TRBJ1-5; possible D gene TRBD1, 5 bases. V shed 2 bases and J shed 6 bases, with 11 bases lying between them. Germline values: CDR1 LNHDA, CDR2 SQIVND (reference sequence). This CDR3 is 14 amino acids long.

The gene calls are TRBV6-1 and TRBJ2-1; TRBD2 aligns across 11 bases. Germline values: CDR1 MNHNS, CDR2 SASEGT. CDR3 length: 16 amino acids. V trimming: 4 bases; J trimming: 3 bases; junction bases outside the gene matches: 5. The CDR3 region has the DNA TGTGCCAGCAGTGCCCCTCTAGCGGGGGGCTACAATGAGCAGTTCTTC. It specifies CASSAPLAGGYNEQFF.

CDR3: CASSAGQGNQPQHF. CDR3 DNA: TGTGCCAGCAGCGCTGGACAGGGCAATCAGCCCCAGCATTTT. This chain links TRBV13 with TRBJ1-5; TRBD1 aligns across 7 bases. The V segment lost 5 bases and the J segment 2 bases; nucleotides outside the gene matches: 3. Germline V lookup: CDR1 PRHDT, CDR2 FYEKMQ (reference sequence). The CDR3 sequence is 14 residues long.

The chain joins TRBV10-2 to TRBJ2-3; 7 bases agree with TRBD2. Unmatched junction bases numbered 4, after V lost 2 bases and J lost 5 bases. The CDR3 is 14 amino acids. Germline lookup yields CDR1 WSHSY and CDR2 SAAADI. CDR3 sequence (DNA): TGCGCCAGCAGTGAGGGACTAGGTCTAGATACGCAGTATTTT. Its translation: CASSEGLGLDTQYF.

The chain employs TRBV28 and TRBJ2-7; D perhaps matches TRBD1 (5 bases). V gave up 1 base and J gave up 7 bases, with 8 bases separating them. CDR1 and CDR2 (germline): MDHEN, SYDVKM. This CDR3 has 12 amino acids. The DNA for the CDR3 is TGTGCCAGCAGTTTATCTCGGACAGAGCAGTACTTC. Protein: CASSLSRTEQYF.

The chain couples TRBV5-4 to TRBJ2-5, with D possibly being TRBD1 or TRBD2 (5 bases each). Trimming pared 5 bases from V and 5 bases from J, leaving 13 bases between. Germline V CDR1 and CDR2: SGHNT, YYREEE (reference sequence). The CDR3 runs 13 residues. Here the CDR3 reads CASRRGPEETQYF. For the CDR3, the DNA is TGTGCCAGCAGACGGGGACCGGAGGAGACCCAGTACTTC.